The clone carrying this T cell receptor (beta chain) was found a few times. Its antigen is unidentified. TCRdb redid the calling of the RACE reads with MiXCR, one entry per CDR3 protein. The sample lists 180,000 or so distinct CDR3 sequences; 20% to 25% were seen once. The CDR3 is 17 amino acids. V was trimmed by 6 bases and J by 0 bases, leaving 19 bases between them. The data stem from a study of human T cells and chemical hapten exposure. Turning to the study itself: DPC at 0.01% went onto the upper back in patch tests, read at 6 days.

The time point is: patch test 1, 2 weeks after DPC sensitization. Treatment reported: therapeutic diphenylcyclopropenone sensitization with weekly scalp DPC. The study, taken as a whole, reports: Because they had alopecia, donors may respond immunologically unlike healthy people.

The rearrangement links TRBV12-3 or TRBV12-4 to TRBJ2-3; maybe TRBD2 (6 bases). Sample: whole blood, taken in connection with sensitization to the hapten diphenylcyclopropenone (DPC). The sequence derives from a woman aged 50 to 65 with alopecia areata. Some clones in this sample may be carry-over from other donors' samples. The CDR3 region has the DNA TGTGCCAGCAGCCCCATATTTTGGAGCGGGAGCACAGATACGCAGTATTTT. Translation gives CASSPIFWSGSTDTQYF.